The clone carrying this TCR beta chain was counted between two and nine times. The CDR3 has 11 amino acids. Between the trimmed V and J ends, which lost 1 base and 7 bases, there was a span of 3 bases. Per the germline V gene, CDR1 is SGHDT and CDR2 is YYEEEE. The PCR ran on 60 Vbeta and 13 Jbeta primers. Generated by immunoSEQ multiplex PCR, the TCRdb table keeps only in-frame clones and is missing some. The data contain about 200,000 clones, approximately 83% of them singletons. The sample comes from a study of cytomegalovirus exposure and HLA in healthy donors. Input material: PBMCs. The sequence derives from a girl aged 10 to 17 in good health and CMV-seronegative. The gene calls are TRBV5-6 and TRBJ2-1; D remains ambiguous. This CDR3 is CASSLRNEQFF. CDR3 nucleotide sequence: TGTGCCAGCAGCTTGCGTAATGAGCAGTTCTTC.